This section outlines one T cell receptor beta chain sequence together with its context. This clone was seen a handful of times. The antigen it recognizes is unknown. No much larger clonotype is one base removed from it; base qualities were not supplied. The method was the immunoSEQ multiplex PCR assay. The multiplex PCR relied on a mix of 60 forward primers for TCR Vbeta segments and 13 reverse primers for TCR Jbeta segments. The CDR3 region of rearranged TCR beta genes was amplified from genomic DNA with a multiplex PCR assay. Amplified TCR beta libraries were sequenced as 87-base-pair reads on the Illumina HiSeq System. Turning to the authors' computational methods: A later analysis counted about 76 million unique TCR beta chains across the 550 to 700 repertoires, and about 10 million of these chains were shared by at least two donors. Raw reads were error-corrected and collapsed into unique sequences by a nearest-neighbor algorithm in which closely related sequences were merged to remove PCR and sequencing errors. CDR3 sequences were aligned to IMGT reference sequences to assign V, D and J gene segments. For a sequence to be retained, a match of at least six nucleotides was required to both a V gene segment and a J gene segment. Rearrangements were called productive when the CDR3 lacked stop codons and stayed in frame with V and J; all others were non-productive. CDR3 was defined by IMGT convention, running from the second conserved V-encoded cysteine to the conserved J-encoded phenylalanine. In an earlier analysis of 587 of the donors, sequences lacking an unambiguous match to a single V gene segment were excluded. An earlier analysis of 500 to 700 of the donors classified V segments as functional when productive rearrangements were above 56.7% and as segregating when the standard deviation between donors was above 5%. To diagnose cytomegalovirus status from the catalog of TCR beta chain sequences, a statistical classification framework was built. A later analysis assigned V and J genes by comparing TCR nucleotide sequences with IMGT/GENE-DB human TR gene sequences. The TCRdist pipeline was used in a later analysis to assign CDR3 sequences and most-parsimonious VDJ recombination scenarios. In a later analysis, every TCR beta chain was defined by the combination of its CDR3 amino acid sequence and its V-gene family, and reads without a unique V-gene family were dropped. As a way to deal with suspected cross-contamination and a sequencing artifact, a later analysis dropped 640 or so nucleotide sequences that were highly shared and had low generation probability. A later analysis calculated a clonal expansion index for each public chain from normalized within-repertoire ranks of inferred template counts. A later analysis computed generation probabilities with a VDJ recombination model fitted to out-of-frame rearrangements, and checked the results against IGoR. In a later analysis, hypergeometric tests were used to score TCR-TCR, TCR-HLA and TCR-CMV co-occurrence, with a repertoire-size bias correction applied to TCR pairs. In a later analysis, false discovery rates were estimated by permuting HLA or CMV assignments 20 times. In a later analysis, co-occurring TCRs were grouped using DBSCAN, with TCRdist sequence similarity added in when clustering inside HLA-allele-positive subsets. Co-occurrence clustering excluded repertoires with fewer than 30,000 or more than 120,000 public chains, plus five with anomalous nucleotide sharing. TCRdb's version of the immuneACCESS table is confined to in-frame rearrangements and falls short of the full clone set. An unresolved V gene accounts for under half of the shortfall where checked; the remainder is of unknown origin. V and J calls and clone size come straight from that table; D and trimming were deduced from the DNA. The table for this sample lists about 130,000 clones; roughly 83% of them were counted only once. Over 0.95% of the sample is held by the ten biggest clonotypes.

The data were obtained in a study of cytomegalovirus exposure and HLA in healthy donors (dated by TCRdb to 2015 to 2018). About the full investigation: According to an earlier analysis of 550 to 700 of the donors, roughly 180 million T cells yielded 95 million to 140 million unique TCR beta sequences and more than 250 Gb of sequence data. About 280 gigabases of sequencing data and 80 million or so unique TCR sequences were included in an early release covering about 700 HLA-typed donors. Among the roughly 400 genotyped donors, 81% belonged to the genetic ancestry cluster associated with self-reported Caucasian donors. The study aimed to test whether cataloging public T cell receptors could reveal signatures of past pathogen exposure. The study used immunosequencing to profile the T cell repertoires of about 670 subjects and linked those repertoires to cytomegalovirus serostatus. Along with the approximately 600-subject first cohort, a separate validation cohort of over 90 different subjects was used. High-throughput TCR immunosequencing, statistical association of individual TCRs with disease status, and machine learning were combined to predict cytomegalovirus infection status. A later analysis re-examined previously published TCR beta repertoires from just over 650 donors and added high-resolution HLA genotyping to investigate patterns of TCR occurrence. Rather than using new phenotypic data, the later analysis identified candidate immune exposures from TCR beta sequences and from how often those sequences occurred across donors. An earlier analysis of 500 to 650 of the donors applied high-throughput TCR beta sequencing to assess whether each TCR beta V gene segment acted as functional or pseudogenic. Donor age, sex, ethnicity and CMV serostatus were collected together with the repertoire data. In a later genetic analysis, genome-wide SNP genotypes for about three fifths of the roughly 670 donors were used, and that subset was treated as a discovery cohort. Every discovery cohort repertoire had been produced on one sequencing platform. HLA typing covered class I and class II loci at four-digit resolution. The number of donors typed differed by locus, with roughly 620-630 for A, B, C, DRB1 and DQB1, over 500 for DQA1, approximately 580 for DPA1, and 400 to 490 for DPB1. A few DR-DQ haplotypes were handled as single units for association and clustering because linkage in the cohort was strong. Among 398 genotyped donors of the cohort, an average of around 240,000 unique TCR beta nucleotide sequences were sequenced per donor, roughly 20% of them non-productive. Overall study results and their limits: According to a later genetic analysis, donors in an Asian-associated ancestry cluster had fewer N-insertions in productive TCRs than the approximately 710-donor mean. Most CMV-associated TCR beta chains appeared to be HLA-restricted in a later analysis, and the HLA associations seemed to be driven largely by CMV exposure. A later analysis found that TCR association rates varied across HLA loci, with DRB1 alleles showing the most associated TCRs and HLA-C alleles the fewest. The earlier analysis of a few hundred of the donors excluded over 15 rarely observed V segments, including chromosome 9 orphons, because counts were too low. Some IMGT-functional V segments, including TRBV6-2 and TRBV6-3, could not be told apart with the 87-base-pair reads, so those segments were excluded. The presence/absence analyses assumed that sequencing depth was roughly uniform across donors, and that assumption may not be true. In the study, some 160 TCR beta chains were listed as associated with cytomegalovirus. This cohort had only TCR beta chains sequenced, and the lack of alpha or paired-chain data limited which features could be detected. Cytomegalovirus status was reported to be diagnosed by the classifier with high specificity and sensitivity in both the original and validation cohorts. Because some donors lacked HLA typing at each locus, the association tests relied only on the typed subset. Across donors, most TCR sequences were observed very rarely, whereas some public TCRs were present in many individuals. Several of the top co-occurrence clusters appeared to be linked to parvovirus B19, influenza, CMV and Epstein-Barr virus, according to a later analysis. Linkage disequilibrium might explain the correlated functional status among segregating V segments, but an unknown experimental factor could not be excluded. It was suggested by the authors that the approach could potentially be generalized to other disease states and immunological phenotypes. Assigning TCR associations to individual alleles was difficult when HLA alleles, especially DR and DQ, strongly co-occurred. Specific HLA alleles were associated with 15,000 to 20,000 TCR beta sequences at a false discovery rate of 0.05 in a later analysis. In vitro tests confirmed that a few of the cytomegalovirus-associated TCR beta chains recognize cytomegalovirus antigens. A group of highly shared sequence variants was considered likely to be a technical artifact of the sequencing pipeline. In a later analysis, HLA-associated TCR beta chains were found to be more clonally expanded and to have lower generation probabilities than equally common non-associated chains. An earlier analysis of 587 of the donors showed that most TCR beta V segments appeared in productive rearrangements either about 87% or about 30% of the time, which broadly matched IMGT annotations. The only immune exposure information available for the cohort was CMV serostatus. A later genetic analysis associated a missense DCLRE1C variant with V-gene and J-gene trimming of TCR beta chains, and an independent cohort replicated the association. A further reported finding was that TCR beta sequences accurately predicted the HLA-A and HLA-B alleles for most subjects in the first cohort.

The cysteine opens and the phenylalanine closes a CDR3 of 13 amino acids. Only the CDR3 DNA stays, 39 bases, in frame from base 1. The germline V gene gives CDR1 as SGHDN and CDR2 as FVKESK. At the junction V is shortened by 6 bases and J by 0 bases, with 9 bases in between. The cohort consisted of some 670 healthy bone marrow donors. At the time of sampling, all cohort members were nominally healthy, though unrecorded immune exposures were likely present. The donor tested CMV seronegative, placing the donor among the 300 to 400 seronegative members of the cohort. Each donor provided a peripheral blood sample, and peripheral blood mononuclear cells were used for TCR beta sequencing. Genomic DNA was extracted from the blood cell samples with the Qiagen DNeasy Blood Extraction Kit.

Sequencing was performed on PBMCs. This clonotype was sampled from a girl aged 2 to 9 in good health and CMV-seronegative. The sequence joins TRBV14 to TRBJ2-7; there is no confident call for the D gene. The DNA reads as follows: TGTGCCAGCAGGGGCCCCAGCTCCTACGAGCAGTACTTC. This translates into CASRGPSSYEQYF.